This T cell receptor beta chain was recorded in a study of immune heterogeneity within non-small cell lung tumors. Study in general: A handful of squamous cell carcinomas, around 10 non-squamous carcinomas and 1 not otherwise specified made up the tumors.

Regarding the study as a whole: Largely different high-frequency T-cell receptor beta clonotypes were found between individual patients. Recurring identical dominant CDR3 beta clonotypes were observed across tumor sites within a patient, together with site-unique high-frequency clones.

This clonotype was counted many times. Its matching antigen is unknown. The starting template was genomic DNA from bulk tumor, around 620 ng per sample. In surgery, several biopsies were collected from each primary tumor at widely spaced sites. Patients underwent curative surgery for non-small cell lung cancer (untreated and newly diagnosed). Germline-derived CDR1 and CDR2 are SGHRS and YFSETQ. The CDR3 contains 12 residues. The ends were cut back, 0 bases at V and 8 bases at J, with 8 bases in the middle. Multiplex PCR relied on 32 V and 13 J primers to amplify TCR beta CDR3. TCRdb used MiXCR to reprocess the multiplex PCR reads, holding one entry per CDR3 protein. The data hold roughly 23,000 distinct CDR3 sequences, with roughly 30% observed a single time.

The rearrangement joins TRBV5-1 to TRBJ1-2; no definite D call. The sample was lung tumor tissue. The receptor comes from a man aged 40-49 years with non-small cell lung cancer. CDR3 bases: TGCGCCAGCAGCTTGGACTCCTCCGGCTACACCTTC. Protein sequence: CASSLDSSGYTF.